This T cell receptor beta chain comes out of a study of T cell repertoires in cytomegalovirus infection. At the level of the study: Based on public TCR beta signatures, there were indications of CMV infection and of a matching HLA type.

One entry per CDR3 protein, called by TCRdb with MiXCR from the reads. The table lists around 570,000 distinct CDR3 sequences, about 39% of them singletons. The germline V gene encodes CDR1 SGHKS and CDR2 YYEKEE (reference sequence). Trimming cost V 10 bases and J 6 bases, with 20 bases left between them. This CDR3 has 13 residues. Regarding this clonotype: Antigen unknown.

Whole-study findings and limits: CMV-specific HLA-C-restricted TCR beta clonotypes dominated the ex vivo response.

The chain has TRBV5-5 and TRBJ2-7; D might be TRBD2 (6 bases). The sequence was collected from a human donor in good health (CMV status not recorded). Some clones in this sample may be carry-over from other donors' samples. Source: cultured PBMCs, taken from culture after CMV antigen stimulation. The CDR3 loop is CAYGSLDFSEQYF. CDR3 sequence (DNA): TGTGCCTACGGGAGCCTAGATTTCTCCGAGCAGTACTTC.